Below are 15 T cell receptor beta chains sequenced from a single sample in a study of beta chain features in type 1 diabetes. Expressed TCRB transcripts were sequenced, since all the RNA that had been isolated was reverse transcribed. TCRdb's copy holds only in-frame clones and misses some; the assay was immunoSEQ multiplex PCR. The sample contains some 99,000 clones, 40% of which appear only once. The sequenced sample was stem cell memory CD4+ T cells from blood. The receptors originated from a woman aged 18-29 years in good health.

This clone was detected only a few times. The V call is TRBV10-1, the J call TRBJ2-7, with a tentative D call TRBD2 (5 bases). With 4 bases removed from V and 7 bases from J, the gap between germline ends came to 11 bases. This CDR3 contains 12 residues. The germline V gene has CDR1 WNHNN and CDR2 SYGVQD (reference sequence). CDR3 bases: TGCGCCAGCAGTGTCCGCAGAGGGGAGCAGTACTTC. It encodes CASSVRRGEQYF.

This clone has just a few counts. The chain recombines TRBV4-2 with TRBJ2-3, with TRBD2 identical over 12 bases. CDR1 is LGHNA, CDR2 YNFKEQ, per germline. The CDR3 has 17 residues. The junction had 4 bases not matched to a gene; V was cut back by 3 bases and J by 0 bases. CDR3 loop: CASSQRTSGTSTDTQYF. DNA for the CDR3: TGTGCCAGCAGCCAGAGGACTAGCGGGACTAGCACAGATACGCAGTATTTT.

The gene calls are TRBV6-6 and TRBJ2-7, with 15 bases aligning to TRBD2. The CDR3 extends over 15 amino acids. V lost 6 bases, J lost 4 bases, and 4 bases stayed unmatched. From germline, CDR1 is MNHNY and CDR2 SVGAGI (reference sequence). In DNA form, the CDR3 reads TGTGCCAGCAGCGACGGGACTAGCGGGAGGTACGAGCAGTACTTC. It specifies CASSDGTSGRYEQYF.

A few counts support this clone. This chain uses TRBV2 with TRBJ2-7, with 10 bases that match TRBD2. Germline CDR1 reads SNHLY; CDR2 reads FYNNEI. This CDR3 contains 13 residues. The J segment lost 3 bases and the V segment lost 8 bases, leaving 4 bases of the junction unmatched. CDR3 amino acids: CASVSGRLYEQYF. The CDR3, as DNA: TGTGCCAGCGTTAGCGGGAGGCTCTACGAGCAGTACTTC.

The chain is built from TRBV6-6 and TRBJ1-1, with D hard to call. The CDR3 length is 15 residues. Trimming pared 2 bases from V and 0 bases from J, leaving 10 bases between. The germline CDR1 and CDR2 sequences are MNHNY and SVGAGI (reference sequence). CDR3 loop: CASSYGSLLNTEAFF. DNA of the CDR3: TGTGCCAGCAGTTACGGGAGCCTCTTGAACACTGAAGCTTTCTTT.

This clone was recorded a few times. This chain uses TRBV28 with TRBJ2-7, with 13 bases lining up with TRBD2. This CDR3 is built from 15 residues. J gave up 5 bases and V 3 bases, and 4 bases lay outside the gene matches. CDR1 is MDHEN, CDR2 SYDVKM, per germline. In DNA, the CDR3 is TGTGCCAGCAGTTTTGTACTAGCGGGAGGGAACGAGCAGTACTTC. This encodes CASSFVLAGGNEQYF.

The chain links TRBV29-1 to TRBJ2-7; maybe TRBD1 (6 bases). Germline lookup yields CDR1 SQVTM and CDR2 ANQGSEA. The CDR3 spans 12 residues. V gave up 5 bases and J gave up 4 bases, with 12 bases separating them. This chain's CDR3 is CSVSDRRYEQYF. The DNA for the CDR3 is TGCAGCGTTAGCGACAGGAGGTACGAGCAGTACTTC.

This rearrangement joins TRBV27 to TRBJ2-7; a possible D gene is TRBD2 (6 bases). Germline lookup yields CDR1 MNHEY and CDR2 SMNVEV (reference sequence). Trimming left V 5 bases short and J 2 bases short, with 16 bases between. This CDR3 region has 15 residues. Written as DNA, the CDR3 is TGTGCCAGCAGTACTCGAACGGGAGCAGCCTACGAGCAGTACTTC. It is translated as CASSTRTGAAYEQYF.

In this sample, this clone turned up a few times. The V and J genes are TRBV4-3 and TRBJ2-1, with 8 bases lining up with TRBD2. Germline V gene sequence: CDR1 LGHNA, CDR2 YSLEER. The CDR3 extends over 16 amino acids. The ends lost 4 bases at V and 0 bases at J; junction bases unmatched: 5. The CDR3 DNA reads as TGCGCCAGCAGCCGGACCACTAGCGGCTCCTACAATGAGCAGTTCTTC. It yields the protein CASSRTTSGSYNEQFF.

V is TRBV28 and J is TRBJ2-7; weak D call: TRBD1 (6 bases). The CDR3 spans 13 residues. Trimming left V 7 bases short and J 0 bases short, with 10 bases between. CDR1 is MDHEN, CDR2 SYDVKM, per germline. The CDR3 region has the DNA TGTGCCAGCAATCAGGACAGCTCCTACGAGCAGTACTTC. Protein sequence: CASNQDSSYEQYF.

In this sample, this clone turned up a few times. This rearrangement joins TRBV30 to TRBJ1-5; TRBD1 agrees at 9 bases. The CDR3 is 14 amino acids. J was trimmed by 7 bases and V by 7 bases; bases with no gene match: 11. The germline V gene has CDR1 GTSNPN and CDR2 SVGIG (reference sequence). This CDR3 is CAFQSGTGNQPQHF. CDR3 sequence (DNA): TGTGCCTTCCAATCCGGGACAGGGAACCAGCCCCAGCATTTT.

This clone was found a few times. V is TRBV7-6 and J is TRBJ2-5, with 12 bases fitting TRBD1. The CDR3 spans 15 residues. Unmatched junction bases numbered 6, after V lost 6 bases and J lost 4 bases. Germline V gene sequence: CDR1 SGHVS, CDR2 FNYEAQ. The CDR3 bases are TGTGCCAGCAGATCCGGGACAGGGGGCCGAGAGACCCAGTACTTC. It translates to CASRSGTGGRETQYF.

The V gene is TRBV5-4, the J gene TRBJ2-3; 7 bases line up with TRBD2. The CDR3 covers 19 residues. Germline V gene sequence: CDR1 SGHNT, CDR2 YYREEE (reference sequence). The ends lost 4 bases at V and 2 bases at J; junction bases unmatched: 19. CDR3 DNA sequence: TGTGCCAGCAGCCCGGGAGGAGCGGGAAGTTATTTGGCCACAGATACGCAGTATTTT. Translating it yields CASSPGGAGSYLATDTQYF.

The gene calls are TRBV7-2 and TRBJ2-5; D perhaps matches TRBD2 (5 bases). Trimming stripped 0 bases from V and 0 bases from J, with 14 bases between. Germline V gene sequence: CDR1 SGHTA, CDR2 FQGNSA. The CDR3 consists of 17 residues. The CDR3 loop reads CASSLARTGRYQETQYF. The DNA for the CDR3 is TGTGCCAGCAGCTTAGCGCGGACTGGCCGGTACCAAGAGACCCAGTACTTC. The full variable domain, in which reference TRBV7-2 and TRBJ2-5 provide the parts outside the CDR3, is GAGVSQSPSNKVTEKGKDVELRCDPISGHTALYWYRQSLGQGLEFLIYFQGNSAPDKSGLPSDRFSAERTGGSVSTLTIQRTQQEDSAVYLCASSLARTGRYQETQYFGPGTRLLVL.

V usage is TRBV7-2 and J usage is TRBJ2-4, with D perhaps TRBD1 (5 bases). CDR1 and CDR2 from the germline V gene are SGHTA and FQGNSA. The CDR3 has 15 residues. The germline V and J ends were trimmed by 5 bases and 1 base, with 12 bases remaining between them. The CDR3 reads CASSARERAKNIQYF. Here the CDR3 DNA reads TGTGCCAGCAGCGCCAGGGAAAGGGCCAAAAACATTCAGTACTTC.